The clone carrying this T cell receptor (beta chain) turned up a few times. The library targeted TCRbeta and was prepared with unique molecular identifiers. One entry per CDR3 protein results from TCRdb running MiXCR on the PCR reads. Of under 85,000 distinct CDR3 sequences detected, about a sixth appear once; the ten largest clones hold roughly half. The sample comes from a study of T-cell reconstitution after alpha-beta-depleted transplantation in children. CDR3 length: 10 amino acids. Trimming left V 6 bases short and J 6 bases short, with 3 bases between. The chain links TRBV12-3 or TRBV12-4 to TRBJ2-1; D is unresolved. The receptor's source is a male patient between 2 and 10 years old who had a stem cell transplant for acute lymphoblastic leukemia, so the T cells may come from the graft donor. The specimen comprised PBMCs, mostly from graft donor cells, sampled 360 days after TCRalphabeta/CD19-depleted stem cell transplant. This CDR3 is CASRGNEQFF. In nucleotides, the CDR3 is TGTGCCAGCAGGGGCAATGAGCAGTTCTTC.